This TCR beta chain was recorded in a study of regulatory T cells in long-lasting Graves disease. Deletions cut 3 bases from V and 1 base from J, with 19 bases between. The length of the CDR3 is 17 residues. In germline, CDR1 is LNHNV, CDR2 YYDKDF (reference sequence). iRepertoire HTBI primers and Arm-PCR of CDR3 regions built TCR beta libraries. TCRdb re-called the multiplex PCR reads with MiXCR, one entry per CDR3 protein. This sample has roughly 430,000 distinct CDR3 sequences, with about a sixth found just once. Time point reported: newly diagnosed GD, antithyroid drugs for less than 3 months. TCR sequences were obtained from RNA taken from PBMCs. The data also belong to a second study, concerning T cells in Graves' hyperthyroidism and ophthalmopathy. This second study notes: The HTBI primer set drove a first-round RT-PCR of the TCR CDR3.

The source material was peripheral blood mononuclear cells (PBMCs), sampled at new diagnosis, from a patient treated with antithyroid drugs. This chain connects TRBV15 to TRBJ2-7, with D perhaps TRBD2 (6 bases). The TCR was taken from a woman aged 30 to 39 with Graves disease. The CDR3 region has the DNA TGTGCCACCAGCAGTGATTCTGGACTAAAATTATCCTACGAGCAGTACTTC. It encodes CATSSDSGLKLSYEQYF.